This is a list of T cell receptor beta chains from one sample in a study of blood T cells in healthy people across ages. TCRdb reanalysed the 5' RACE reads using MiXCR and keeps one entry per CDR3 protein. The sample carries under 2,000,000 distinct CDR3 sequences, 40% to 55% recorded once. Specimen: blood. Receptor source: a woman between 40 and 55 years old in good health. CDR3s include the opening cysteine and the closing phenylalanine or tryptophan. A D gene is named only where the DNA matches it firmly. Clone size is given for some rows only: seen once, a few or many times, or a class if the clone is expanded.

d_call	v_call	j_call	clone_size	cdr3_nt	cdr3_aa
TRBD2	TRBV4-2	TRBJ2-3	NA	TGTGCCAGCAGCCAAGATTCGGGACTAGCGGGGTCGGACCTCACAGATACGCAGTATTTT	CASSQDSGLAGSDLTDTQYF
NA	TRBV4-2	TRBJ1-5	NA	TGTGCCAGCAGCCGCGGCGACGGGAATCAGCCCCAGGATTTT	CASSRGDGNQPQDF
NA	TRBV12-5	TRBJ2-7	NA	TGTGCAAGTGGTTTGCAAGAGGCCCAGTACTTC	CASGLQEAQYF
TRBD2	TRBV7-3	TRBJ2-1	few	TGTGCCAGCAGCTTAAACCTAGCGGGTTTCTACAATGAGCAGTTCTTC	CASSLNLAGFYNEQFF
NA	TRBV4-1	TRBJ1-5	NA	TGCGCCAGCAGCGGGGGTAATAGCAATCAGCCCCAGCATTTT	CASSGGNSNQPQHF
NA	TRBV12-3/TRBV12-4	TRBJ2-5	NA	TGTGCCAGCAGTTTATCCCTAGCCCAAGAGACCCAGTACTTC	CASSLSLAQETQYF
NA	TRBV4-1	TRBJ2-5	NA	TGCGCCAGCAGCCAAGATTGGGTAGGACATTGGCAAGAGACCCAGTACTTC	CASSQDWVGHWQETQYF
NA	TRBV12-3/TRBV12-4	TRBJ2-5	NA	TGTGCCAGCGCTGGTACGGAGACCCAGTACTTC	CASAGTETQYF
NA	TRBV6-6	TRBJ2-3	few	TGTGCCAGCGGACCGCCACAGGGTACCCTCACAGATACGCAGTATTTT	CASGPPQGTLTDTQYF
TRBD1	TRBV7-9	TRBJ1-2	NA	TGTGCCAGCAGCTTTTACAGGGGTAAATCTGGCTACACCTTC	CASSFYRGKSGYTF
NA	TRBV7-3	TRBJ1-4	few	TGTGCCAGCAGCTTAAATTTTAAGGAGAGGGAAAAACTGTTTTTT	CASSLNFKEREKLFF
TRBD1	TRBV24-1	TRBJ2-3	NA	TGTGCCACCAGTGAAGGGACAGGGGGGCGCACAGATACGCAGTATTTT	CATSEGTGGRTDTQYF
NA	TRBV3-1	TRBJ1-1	few	TGTGCCAGCAGCCAAGTTTCCGGAGACACTGAAGCTTTCTTT	CASSQVSGDTEAFF
NA	TRBV11-1	TRBJ1-4	many	TGTGCCAGCAGCAGACAGGAATCGGAAAAACTGTTTTTT	CASSRQESEKLFF
TRBD2	TRBV7-8	TRBJ2-7	NA	TGTGCCAGCAGCTACTCGGGACTAGCGGGGACCCTCTACGAGCAGTACTTC	CASSYSGLAGTLYEQYF
NA	TRBV5-1	TRBJ2-3	few	TGCGCCAGCAGCCGTGCACAGGACCCCCAACCTGGGGATACGCAGTATTTT	CASSRAQDPQPGDTQYF
NA	TRBV6-2/TRBV6-3	TRBJ1-1	NA	TGTGCCAGCAGCCCCATCCTCGACAGGATAGAAGCTTTCTTT	CASSPILDRIEAFF
NA	TRBV12-5	TRBJ2-3	few	TGTGCTAGTGGTTTGGGCGGCACGTTTGGGGATACGCAGTATTTT	CASGLGGTFGDTQYF
NA	TRBV27	TRBJ2-3	few	TGTGCCAGCAGTTTCCCGGGCCACGCCACAGATACGCAGTATTTT	CASSFPGHATDTQYF
NA	TRBV11-2	TRBJ2-7	NA	TGTGCCAGCAGCTCGGGTCTGATTGTCTACGAGCAGTACTTC	CASSSGLIVYEQYF
NA	TRBV11-2	TRBJ1-1	once	TGTGCCAGCAGCTTATTACCACAGGGCTCGTACACTGAAGCTTTCTTT	CASSLLPQGSYTEAFF
NA	TRBV12-3/TRBV12-4	TRBJ1-5	NA	TGTGCCAGCAGTTTATTTAACGGGTATAGCAATCAGCCCCAGCATTTT	CASSLFNGYSNQPQHF
TRBD2	TRBV4-3	TRBJ2-1	NA	TGCGCCAGCAGCCAACGGACTAGCGGGGACTACAATGAGCAGTTCTTC	CASSQRTSGDYNEQFF
NA	TRBV20-1	TRBJ2-3	NA	TGCAGTGCAAACGGACAGACAACTAACACAGATACGCAGTATTTT	CSANGQTTNTDTQYF
NA	TRBV20-1	TRBJ2-5	few	TGCAGTGCTAGTTACTCTGTTTTCTCGGAGACCCAGTACTTC	CSASYSVFSETQYF
NA	TRBV20-1	TRBJ1-2	NA	TGCAGCTACTCTCACGGAAACTATGGCTACACCTTC	CSYSHGNYGYTF
TRBD2	TRBV29-1	TRBJ2-3	NA	TGCAGCGCGTCACAGGGGGTTCAGCGGGGGGGCCGATGGGATACGCAGTATTTT	CSASQGVQRGGRWDTQYF